Listed below are T cell receptor beta chains from one sample, sequenced in a study of Ad26.COV2.S vaccination and SARS-CoV-2 variants. The table came from immunoSEQ multiplex PCR; TCRdb's copy has only in-frame clones and leaves some out. This sample yields some 480,000 clones, of which 87% are seen a single time; 9.5% to 15% belongs to the top ten. This specimen consisted of peripheral blood, obtained in a trial of Ad26.COV2.S vaccine versus placebo. The source of these receptors is a person between 18 and 60 years old who received the Ad26.COV2.S COVID-19 vaccine or a placebo. Each CDR3 is given with its conserved first and last residue. A D gene is named only where the DNA matches it firmly. The size of a clone is reported for some rows only, either as once, few or many, or as a class for expanded clones.

>-|TRBV6-5|TRBJ1-2|TRBD1
CASSTGGRYGYTF
TGTGCCAGCAGTACAGGGGGCAGGTATGGCTACACCTTC
>-|TRBV5-1|TRBJ2-3|-
CASSLGRDTDTQYF
TGCGCCAGCAGCTTGGGTAGGGACACAGATACGCAGTATTTT
>few|TRBV7-2|TRBJ2-1|-
CASSLVRGGYNEQFF
TGTGCCAGCAGCTTAGTCCGGGGAGGATACAATGAGCAGTTCTTC
>-|TRBV19|TRBJ1-5|TRBD1
CASSLSDRGELGRQPQHF
TGTGCCAGTAGCCTATCCGACAGGGGGGAACTCGGCAGACAGCCCCAGCATTTT
>-|TRBV4-1|TRBJ1-6|-
CASSQVRHLDTLHF
TGCGCCAGCAGCCAAGTCCGGCATCTTGACACCCTCCACTTT
>-|TRBV12-3/TRBV12-4|TRBJ2-2|-
CASSLKGAGELFF
TGTGCCAGCAGCCTGAAAGGGGCCGGGGAGCTGTTTTTT
>-|TRBV28|TRBJ2-1|TRBD2
CASSSGAGGWDEQFF
TGTGCCAGCAGTTCGGGGGCGGGAGGTTGGGATGAGCAGTTCTTC
>-|TRBV5-4|TRBJ1-1|-
CASTSLGGWRTEAFF
TGTGCCAGCACCAGTTTGGGGGGGTGGAGGACTGAAGCTTTCTTT
>once|TRBV5-6|TRBJ1-5|TRBD1
CASSSRGPGQPQHF
TGTGCCAGCAGTTCCAGGGGGCCTGGACAGCCCCAGCATTTT
>few|TRBV6-2/TRBV6-3|TRBJ2-2|TRBD1
CASSYSNPGQGLFF
TGTGCCAGCAGTTACTCGAATCCGGGACAGGGCCTGTTTTTT
>-|TRBV30|TRBJ2-5|TRBD2
CAWSGRTSGSLGGGQETQYF
TGTGCCTGGAGTGGTCGGACTAGCGGGAGTTTGGGGGGTGGCCAAGAGACCCAGTACTTC
>-|TRBV7-9|TRBJ1-4|TRBD1
CASSLGTENEKLFF
TGTGCCAGCAGCTTGGGGACAGAGAATGAAAAACTGTTTTTT
>-|TRBV5-1|TRBJ2-1|TRBD2
CASSPGTTYNEQFF
TGCGCCAGCAGCCCTGGGACTACCTACAATGAGCAGTTCTTC
>-|TRBV28|TRBJ2-7|-
CASSRPVGGYYEQYF
TGTGCCAGCAGTCGGCCCGTAGGGGGGTACTACGAGCAGTACTTC
>-|TRBV10-3|TRBJ1-2|TRBD1
CAISPGGGYGYTF
TGTGCCATCAGCCCAGGGGGGGGCTATGGCTACACCTTC
>once|TRBV2|TRBJ1-2|-
CASSHDRKLPYGYTF
TGTGCCAGCAGTCATGATCGGAAACTACCCTATGGCTACACCTTC
>-|TRBV3-1/TRBV3-2|TRBJ1-2|-
CASSPTAPNYGYTF
TGTGCCAGCAGCCCGACAGCCCCTAACTATGGCTACACCTTC
>-|TRBV28|TRBJ1-6|-
CASSFYYRAHDQSSPLHF
TGTGCCAGCAGTTTTTACTACCGGGCGCACGACCAAAGTTCACCCCTCCACTTT
>-|TRBV6-5|TRBJ1-1|-
CASSYPSGGGSTEAFF
TGTGCCAGCAGTTACCCCTCCGGGGGGGGGTCCACTGAAGCTTTCTTT
>-|TRBV7-9|TRBJ1-1|TRBD1
CASSQPGGTEAFF
TGTGCCAGCAGCCAGCCAGGGGGAACTGAAGCTTTCTTT
>-|TRBV24-1|TRBJ2-1|-
CATSDPGGEGSYNEQFF
TGTGCCACCAGCGACCCAGGGGGGGAGGGTTCCTACAATGAGCAGTTCTTC
>-|TRBV15|TRBJ1-4|-
CATSRDEGEKLFF
TGTGCCACCAGCAGAGACGAGGGGGAAAAACTGTTTTTT
>-|TRBV15|TRBJ1-4|TRBD1
CATSRPRTGGEKLFF
TGTGCCACCAGCAGACCAAGGACAGGGGGGGAAAAACTGTTTTTT